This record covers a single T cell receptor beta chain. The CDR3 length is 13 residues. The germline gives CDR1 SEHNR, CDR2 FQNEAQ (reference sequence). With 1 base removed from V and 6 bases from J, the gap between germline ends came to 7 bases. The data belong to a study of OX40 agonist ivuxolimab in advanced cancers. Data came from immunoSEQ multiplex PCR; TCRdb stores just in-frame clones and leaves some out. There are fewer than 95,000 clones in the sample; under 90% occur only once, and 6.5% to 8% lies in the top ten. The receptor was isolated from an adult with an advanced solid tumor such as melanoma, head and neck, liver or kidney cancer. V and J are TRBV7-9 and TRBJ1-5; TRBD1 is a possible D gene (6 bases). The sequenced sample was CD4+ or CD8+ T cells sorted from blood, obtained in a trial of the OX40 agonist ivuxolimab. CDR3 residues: CASSLEGVQPQHF. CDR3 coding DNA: TGTGCCAGCAGCTTAGAGGGGGTTCAGCCCCAGCATTTT. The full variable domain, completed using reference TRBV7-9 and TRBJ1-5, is DTGVSQNPRHKITKRGQNVTFRCDPISEHNRLYWYRQTLGQGPEFLTYFQNEAQLEKSRLLSDRFSAERPKGSFSTLEIQRTEQGDSAMYLCASSLEGVQPQHFGDGTRLSIL.